One sample yielded the 26 T cell receptor beta chains listed below, sequenced in a study of cytomegalovirus exposure and HLA in healthy donors. Both 60 Vbeta primers and 13 Jbeta primers went into the PCR. This table comes from immunoSEQ multiplex PCR, and its TCRdb copy is limited to in-frame clones, with some not included. The sample yields 100,000 to 150,000 clones, 80% seen once. Sequencing was performed on PBMCs. These receptors all come from a man younger than 45 in good health and CMV-seropositive.

This chain joins TRBV7-9 and TRBJ2-1; maybe TRBD1 (6 bases). Trimming removed 7 bases at V and 8 bases at J, with 15 bases between. The length of the CDR3 is 13 residues. Germline CDR1 and CDR2: SEHNR and FQNEAQ (reference sequence). CDR3 amino acids: CASTTTQGDEQFF. The CDR3 DNA sequence: TGTGCCAGCACTACAACACAGGGCGATGAGCAGTTCTTC.

The CDR3 DNA reads TGTGCCAGCAGCTTAGTTCCGGGTGCAGATACGCAGTATTTT. Residues: CASSLVPGADTQYF. The chain is built from TRBV11-2 and TRBJ2-3; D not certain. The germline V gene has CDR1 SGHAT and CDR2 FQNNGV. The germline V and J ends were trimmed by 1 base and 4 bases, with 9 bases remaining between them. The CDR3 has 14 residues. The complete variable domain, with remaining parts taken from reference TRBV11-2 and TRBJ2-3, reads EAGVAQSPRYKIIEKRQSVAFWCNPISGHATLYWYQQILGQGPKLLIQFQNNGVVDDSQLPKDRFSAERLKGVDSTLKIQPAKLEDSAVYLCASSLVPGADTQYFGPGTRLTVL.

The V call is TRBV2, the J call TRBJ2-3; the match to TRBD1 covers 8 bases. This CDR3 comprises 14 residues. CDR1 and CDR2 (germline): SNHLY, FYNNEI. With V trimmed by 9 bases and J by 7 bases, 12 bases remained unmatched. Here the CDR3 reads CASTGPGGFNTQYF. The DNA of the CDR3 is TGTGCCAGTACCGGGCCAGGGGGCTTTAATACGCAGTATTTT.

The chain combines TRBV19 with TRBJ1-5; weak D call: TRBD1 (6 bases). The germline V and J ends were trimmed by 5 bases and 11 bases, with 10 bases remaining between them. The CDR3 extends over 11 amino acids. From germline, CDR1 is LNHDA and CDR2 SQIVND (reference sequence). CDR3 protein: CASSAPGAQHF. The CDR3, as DNA: TGTGCCAGTAGTGCTCCAGGGGCCCAGCATTTT.

This chain joins TRBV5-4 and TRBJ1-2; TRBD1 is a possible D gene (6 bases). The germline CDR1 and CDR2 sequences are SGHNT and YYREEE (reference sequence). This CDR3 has 14 residues. Trimming pared 2 bases from V and 2 bases from J, leaving 10 bases between. The CDR3 sequence: CASSFRDTNYGYTF. CDR3 nucleotides: TGTGCCAGCAGCTTCCGGGACACAAACTATGGCTACACCTTC.

V usage is TRBV6-5 and J usage is TRBJ1-2; D remains unclear. The CDR3 runs to 13 residues. The germline gives CDR1 MNHEY, CDR2 SVGAGI. Trimming took off 2 bases at V and 8 bases at J, with 12 bases between the two ends. CDR3 loop: CASSYLGGKGYTF. For the CDR3, the DNA is TGTGCCAGCAGTTACCTAGGCGGAAAAGGCTACACCTTC.

The gene calls are TRBV6-5 and TRBJ2-7, with D tentatively TRBD1 (6 bases). Trimming left V 7 bases short and J 5 bases short, with 12 bases between. Germline V lookup: CDR1 MNHEY, CDR2 SVGAGI. The length of the CDR3 is 12 residues. In nucleotides, the CDR3 is TGTGCCAGCAACAGGGTTACTAACGAGCAGTACTTC. Amino acids: CASNRVTNEQYF.

The chain is built from TRBV9 and TRBJ2-6; D remains ambiguous. The CDR3 is 18 amino acids. V lost 2 bases, J lost 0 bases, and 15 bases lay in between. Germline V CDR1 and CDR2: SGDLS, YYNGEE. For the CDR3, the DNA is TGTGCCAGCAGCGTTAGAGGAAACGGCGTCTCTGGGGCCAACGTCCTGACTTTC. Encoded protein: CASSVRGNGVSGANVLTF.

The J gene is TRBJ2-7, the V gene TRBV7-2; weak D call: TRBD1 (6 bases). Germline V gene sequence: CDR1 SGHTA, CDR2 FQGNSA. The CDR3 covers 17 residues. V shed 0 bases and J shed 5 bases, with 20 bases lying between them. The CDR3 reads CASSLARSRGVSNEQYF. CDR3 in DNA: TGTGCCAGCAGCTTAGCGAGATCCAGGGGAGTTTCCAACGAGCAGTACTTC.

Only a few counts were recorded for this clone. The chain couples TRBV19 to TRBJ1-1, with TRBD1 matching over 8 bases. Germline CDR1 reads LNHDA; CDR2 reads SQIVND (reference sequence). Losses at the gene ends were 5 bases for V and 4 bases for J; bases not matched to a gene: 6. The CDR3 is made up of 14 amino acids. The CDR3 spells CASSLLTGGTEAFF. CDR3 sequence (DNA): TGTGCCAGTAGTCTCCTAACAGGGGGCACTGAAGCTTTCTTT. Full variable domain (remainder filled in from reference TRBV19 and TRBJ1-1): DGGITQSPKYLFRKEGQNVTLSCEQNLNHDAMYWYRQDPGQGLRLIYYSQIVNDFQKGDIAEGYSVSREKKESFPLTVTSAQKNPTAFYLCASSLLTGGTEAFFGQGTRLTVV.

The V gene is TRBV5-8, the J gene TRBJ2-7; a possible D gene is TRBD2 (7 bases). Between the trimmed V and J ends, which lost 6 bases and 1 base, there was a span of 17 bases. CDR3 size: 15 residues. In germline, CDR1 is SGHTS, CDR2 YDEGEE. CDR3 region: CASTSRGGGSYEQYF. The CDR3 DNA reads TGTGCCAGCACCTCTCGGGGAGGGGGTTCCTACGAGCAGTACTTC. The complete variable domain, with remaining parts taken from reference TRBV5-8 and TRBJ2-7, reads EAGVTQSPTHLIKTRGQQATLRCSPISGHTSVYWYQQALGLGLQFLLWYDEGEERNRGNFPPRFSGRQFPNYSSELNVNALELEDSALYLCASTSRGGGSYEQYFGPGTRLTVT.

V is TRBV30 and J is TRBJ1-6; D remains ambiguous. Trimming stripped 1 base from V and 8 bases from J, with 9 bases between. Germline CDR1 is GTSNPN and CDR2 is SVGIG (reference sequence). The CDR3 has 13 residues. Here the CDR3 reads CAWSGGWDSPLHF. CDR3 in DNA: TGTGCCTGGAGTGGAGGTTGGGATTCACCCCTCCACTTT.

This chain links TRBV2 with TRBJ1-2; D gene uncertain. Trimming took off 1 base at V and 8 bases at J, with 11 bases between the two ends. In germline, CDR1 is SNHLY, CDR2 FYNNEI. This CDR3 has 13 amino acids. CDR3 in amino acids: CASSEVKVEGYTF. The CDR3, as DNA: TGTGCCAGCAGTGAAGTGAAGGTGGAGGGCTACACCTTC.

The genes are TRBV28 and TRBJ2-1, with D possibly matching TRBD2 (5 bases). V lost 8 bases, J lost 6 bases, and 17 bases lay in between. CDR3 length: 14 amino acids. Germline lookup yields CDR1 MDHEN and CDR2 SYDVKM. The CDR3 region is CASASPSEVNEQFF. CDR3 coding DNA: TGTGCCAGCGCTAGCCCCTCTGAGGTCAATGAGCAGTTCTTC.

This clone was counted a single time. The CDR3 reads CASSETEAFF. CDR3 nucleotides: TGTGCCAGCAGCGAGACAGAAGCTTTCTTT. The V call is TRBV9, the J call TRBJ1-1; D not certain. CDR3 size: 10 residues. V was pared by 3 bases and J by 8 bases, with 5 bases between. Germline CDR1 reads SGDLS; CDR2 reads YYNGEE.

The chain has TRBV6-5 and TRBJ2-2; possibly TRBD1 for D (5 bases). The CDR3 covers 14 residues. The germline V gene has CDR1 MNHEY and CDR2 SVGAGI. V lost 5 bases and J lost 7, with 14 bases in between. The DNA for the CDR3 is TGTGCCAGCAGTCGTCCAGGGTACGTCGGGGAGCTGTTTTTT. Translated, it gives CASSRPGYVGELFF.

The chain joins TRBV6-6 to TRBJ2-1; 7 nucleotides match TRBD2. Germline CDR1 is MNHNY and CDR2 is SVGAGI (reference sequence). V trimming: 3 bases; J trimming: 6 bases; junction bases outside the gene matches: 8. This CDR3 is built from 15 residues. This CDR3 is CASSYPGGGSNEQFF. The CDR3 nucleotides read TGTGCCAGCAGTTATCCAGGCGGGGGTTCCAATGAGCAGTTCTTC.

V and J are TRBV15 and TRBJ2-7, with 11 bases that match TRBD1. The CDR3 sequence is 17 residues long. J lost 4 bases, V lost 1 base, and 9 bases had no gene match. Germline CDR1 is LNHNV and CDR2 is YYDKDF (reference sequence). The CDR3 sequence: CATSRVGTGGGGYEQYF. In DNA form, the CDR3 reads TGTGCCACCAGCAGAGTCGGGACAGGGGGTGGTGGGTACGAGCAGTACTTC.

The chain is built from TRBV5-8 and TRBJ1-3, with a tentative D call TRBD1 (6 bases). The CDR3 runs 16 residues. Germline CDR1 reads SGHTS; CDR2 reads YDEGEE. Trimming left V 4 bases short and J 0 bases short, with 14 bases between. The CDR3 nucleotides read TGTGCCAGCAGCCCCCTTGACAGGAGCTCTGGAAACACCATATATTTT. Encoded protein: CASSPLDRSSGNTIYF.

V usage is TRBV6-5 and J usage is TRBJ2-7; no clear D gene. In germline, CDR1 is MNHEY, CDR2 SVGAGI. The CDR3 runs 15 residues. V was clipped by 0 bases and J by 2 bases, with 11 bases between them. The CDR3 nucleotides are TGTGCCAGCAGTTACTCCGACGGCACTACCTACGAGCAGTACTTC. It is translated as CASSYSDGTTYEQYF.

The rearrangement links TRBV6-6 to TRBJ1-6; 9 bases are shared with TRBD1. V shed 5 bases, J shed 10 bases, and the junction held 6 bases outside the gene matches. The germline CDR1 and CDR2 sequences are MNHNY and SVGAGI (reference sequence). This CDR3 has 14 residues. CDR3 amino acids: CASSGDRAGSPLHF. The CDR3 nucleotides are TGTGCCAGCAGTGGGGACAGGGCTGGGTCACCCCTCCACTTT.

The chain has TRBV7-8 and TRBJ1-2, with a possible D match to TRBD1 (6 bases). The CDR3 covers 16 residues. The V and J ends lost 5 bases and 0 bases respectively, with 16 bases between them. Looked up from germline, CDR1 is SGHVS and CDR2 is FQNEAQ. Written as DNA, the CDR3 is TGTGCCAGCAGCCCACCCTCGACAGGAGCTAACTATGGCTACACCTTC. Its protein is CASSPPSTGANYGYTF.

V usage is TRBV7-6 and J usage is TRBJ1-5; no definite D call. Between the trimmed V and J ends, which lost 5 bases and 0 bases, there was a span of 20 bases. Looked up from germline, CDR1 is SGHVS and CDR2 is FNYEAQ. The CDR3 contains 18 residues. CDR3 nucleotide sequence: TGTGCCAGCAGCACAAACCCTCTCTTCTTCGATAGCAATCAGCCCCAGCATTTT. This sequence encodes CASSTNPLFFDSNQPQHF.

The J gene is TRBJ2-1, the V gene TRBV7-9; tentative D call: TRBD1 (6 bases). There are 14 residues in the CDR3. Trimming cost V 5 bases and J 4 bases, with 12 bases left between them. Germline CDR1 reads SEHNR; CDR2 reads FQNEAQ (reference sequence). The CDR3 sequence is CASSRIQGYNEQFF. As DNA, the CDR3 is TGTGCCAGCAGCCGAATACAGGGATACAATGAGCAGTTCTTC. Drawing the rest from reference TRBV7-9 and TRBJ2-1, the complete variable domain is DTGVSQNPRHKITKRGQNVTFRCDPISEHNRLYWYRQTLGQGPEFLTYFQNEAQLEKSRLLSDRFSAERPKGSFSTLEIQRTEQGDSAMYLCASSRIQGYNEQFFGPGTRLTVL.

This clone was recorded a few times. This rearrangement joins TRBV19 to TRBJ1-1, with D tentatively TRBD1 (6 bases). The CDR3 has 14 amino acids. CDR1 LNHDA and CDR2 SQIVND come from the germline V gene (reference sequence). V shed 5 bases and J shed 4 bases, with 14 bases lying between them. For the CDR3, the DNA is TGTGCCAGTAGTGGGGGCCCCTTGAGCACTGAAGCTTTCTTT. Translated: CASSGGPLSTEAFF.

The J gene is TRBJ1-1, the V gene TRBV13, with a possible D match to TRBD1 (5 bases). This CDR3 contains 16 residues. V lost 3 bases and J lost 2, with 16 bases in between. Germline loops: CDR1 PRHDT, CDR2 FYEKMQ (reference sequence). CDR3: CASSFSLRGRNTEAFF. The DNA of the CDR3 is TGTGCCAGCAGCTTTAGTCTTAGGGGCAGAAACACTGAAGCTTTCTTT.